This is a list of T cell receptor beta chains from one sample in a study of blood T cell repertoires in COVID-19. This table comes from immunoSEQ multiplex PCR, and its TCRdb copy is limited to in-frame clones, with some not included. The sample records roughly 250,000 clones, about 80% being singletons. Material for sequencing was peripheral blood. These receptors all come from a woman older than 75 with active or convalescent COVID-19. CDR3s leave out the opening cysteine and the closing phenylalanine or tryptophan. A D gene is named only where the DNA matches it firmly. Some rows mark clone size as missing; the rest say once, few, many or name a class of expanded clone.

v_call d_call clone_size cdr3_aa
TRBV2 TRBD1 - ASTLDRGLTNIQY
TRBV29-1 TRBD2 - SVAGLVPTGELF
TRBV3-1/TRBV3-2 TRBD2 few ASSTGLATGEQY
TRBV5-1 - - ASSSDRSETQY
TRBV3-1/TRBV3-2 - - ASSQYEGLGDEQF
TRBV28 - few ASIVGGPNTEAF
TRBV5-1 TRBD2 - ASSFGDYGYEQY
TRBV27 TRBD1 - ASSKTGGRNSPLH
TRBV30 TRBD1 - AWSRGQGSYEQY
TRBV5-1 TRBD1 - ASSGTVEAF
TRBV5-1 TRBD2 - ASRGLAGAGELF
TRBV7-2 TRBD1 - ASSLFPPGLDRGSYGYT
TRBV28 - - ASSLAAVDSPLH
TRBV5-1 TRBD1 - ASSLGAGQGLEQY
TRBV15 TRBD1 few ATSRDRPDRGYGYT
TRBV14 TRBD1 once ASSLIPGQGYEQY
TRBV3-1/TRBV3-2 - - ASSQSAVVRLSTEAF
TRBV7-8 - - ASSSRRGERNQPQH
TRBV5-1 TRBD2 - ASSRKTSGSTGELF
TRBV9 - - ASSVEGYGYT
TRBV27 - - ASSFGENSPLH
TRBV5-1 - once ASSLGAGNGYT
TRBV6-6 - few ASSYPTFSGTEAF
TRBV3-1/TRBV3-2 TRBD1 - ASSLTGAEAF
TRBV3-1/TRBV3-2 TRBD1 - ASSPWDRGFGNSPLH
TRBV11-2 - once ASSLEAGGYEQY
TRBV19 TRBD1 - ASSPRTGPYGYT
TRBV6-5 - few ASRQVNNQPQH
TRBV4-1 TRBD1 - ASSTRTGLSYEQY
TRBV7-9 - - ASSYRENTGELF
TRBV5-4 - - ASSFPGLPEGEQF
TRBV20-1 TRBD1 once SASSSGGTVQGQPQH
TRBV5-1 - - ASSLAGDSNQPQH